This entry is about one T cell receptor beta chain. This sample is part of a study of blood T cell repertoires in COVID-19. On the study more broadly: Whether acute or convalescent, the COVID-19 samples came from the United States, Italy and Spain. The cDNA or gDNA used as material had been derived from T cells, B-cell-depleted T cells, or PBMCs.

Repertoires were generated with immunoSEQ multiplex PCR, while TCRdb's copy carries only in-frame clones and drops some. The sample lists 120,000 or so clones; about 85% were seen once. The TCR sequence derives from a man aged 60-69 years with acute or convalescent COVID-19. Sequencing used peripheral blood.

The CDR3 region is CASRVDRGNEQYF. The DNA of the CDR3 is TGTGCCAGTAGAGTGGACAGGGGTAACGAGCAGTACTTC. The J gene is TRBJ2-7, the V gene TRBV13; TRBD1 agrees at 9 bases. The CDR3 has 13 residues. Germline CDR1 reads PRHDT; CDR2 reads FYEKMQ (reference sequence). V was clipped by 9 bases and J by 5 bases; unmatched bases: 8.